The 5 T cell receptor beta chains below all came from one sample that was sequenced in a study of cytomegalovirus exposure and HLA in healthy donors. PCR employed 60 Vbeta and 13 Jbeta primers. Data came from immunoSEQ multiplex PCR; TCRdb stores just in-frame clones and leaves some out. The table lists some 200,000 clones, 60% to 85% of them singletons, with around 15% in the top ten. The sequencing sample was made of PBMCs. Source of these receptors: a man aged 35 to 55 in good health and CMV-seronegative.

The chain has TRBV9 and TRBJ2-3; D possibly corresponds to TRBD2 (5 bases). The CDR3 loop spans 14 amino acids. CDR1 and CDR2 from the germline V gene are SGDLS and YYNGEE. Between the trimmed V and J ends, which lost 1 base and 2 bases, there was a span of 8 bases. CDR3 loop: CASSVLGNTDTQYF. CDR3 nucleotide sequence: TGTGCCAGCAGCGTACTCGGGAACACAGATACGCAGTATTTT.

This chain links TRBV4-1 with TRBJ1-6; possibly TRBD1 for D (6 bases). From germline, CDR1 is MGHRA and CDR2 YSYEKL. The CDR3 contains 14 residues. Trimming left V 6 bases short and J 7 bases short, with 13 bases between. DNA for the CDR3: TGCGCCAGCAGTCAGAAGACAGGAAATTCACCCCTCCACTTT. As protein: CASSQKTGNSPLHF.

The CDR3 is CASSSGHSREGAFF. Here the CDR3 DNA reads TGCGCCAGCAGCTCAGGACACTCTCGGGAGGGAGCTTTCTTT. The rearrangement joins TRBV5-1 to TRBJ1-1; tentative D call: TRBD1 (5 bases). V was cut by 3 bases and J by 10 bases, with 19 bases left in between. Looked up from germline, CDR1 is SGHRS and CDR2 is YFSETQ. The CDR3 is made up of 14 amino acids. Looking up the rest from reference TRBV5-1 and TRBJ1-1 gives the full variable domain: KAGVTQTPRYLIKTRGQQVTLSCSPISGHRSVSWYQQTPGQGLQFLFEYFSETQRNKGNFPGRFSGRQFSNSRSEMNVSTLELGDSALYLCASSSGHSREGAFFGQGTRLTVV.

The chain carries TRBV20-1 and TRBJ2-1; D perhaps matches TRBD1 (5 bases). Between the trimmed V and J ends, which lost 3 bases and 8 bases, there was a span of 8 bases. The CDR3 has 11 residues. The germline V gene has CDR1 DFQATT and CDR2 SNEGSKA (reference sequence). CDR3 in DNA: TGCAGTGCTAGGGGGCCAGATGAGCAGTTCTTC. It yields the protein CSARGPDEQFF.

V is TRBV28 and J is TRBJ2-7; 14 bases fit TRBD2. Trimming took 4 bases from V and 4 from J; bases not matched to a gene: 3. Germline loops: CDR1 MDHEN, CDR2 SYDVKM. The CDR3 is 15 amino acids. This CDR3 reads CASSSGLAGAYEQYF. The CDR3 bases are TGTGCCAGCAGTTCGGGACTAGCGGGAGCGTACGAGCAGTACTTC.